This T cell receptor beta chain was observed in a study of neurological immune-mediated disorders (dated by TCRdb to about 2019). Turning to the overall study: Peripheral blood TCR-beta repertoires from patients with HTLV-I-associated myelopathy (HAM/TSP), patients with multiple sclerosis, and healthy controls were compared in the study using UMI-based sequencing. The roughly 100 TCR-beta libraries covered PBMC samples along with longitudinal samples, technical triplicates, and paired sorted CD4+ and CD8+ T-cell subsets. Longitudinal HAM/TSP donors and healthy donors each had 3 time-points at intervals of roughly 3-40 months. The cohort included 60 to 70 subjects: around 15 with HAM/TSP, some 34 with multiple sclerosis, and approximately 20 healthy controls. The study at large found these results: TCR clonal expansion was highest in HAM/TSP patients and lowest in MS patients, with MS patients falling below even healthy controls. No identical CDR3 amino acid sequences were found to be shared among expanded clones across subjects, suggesting that TCR-beta repertoires were private in all groups.

This clonotype was seen repeatedly, ten times or more. This receptor's antigen is unknown. Base qualities are not provided; no much larger clone lies one nucleotide away. cDNA was synthesized by template-switch 5'RACE using a primer carrying a 10-nucleotide random unique molecular identifier by which each TCR transcript was tagged. Each sequencing run produced over 160 million TCR-beta sequences covering 15-18 subjects. The RNeasy kit was used to extract total RNA. TCR-beta VDJ regions were amplified with primers for the TCR constant region and the 5'RACE anchor, using the KAPA Real-time Library Amplification kit. A first PCR added sample indexes and Illumina adaptors, after which a second PCR increased the library yield. After purification with Ampure beads, the TCR product of roughly 650 bp was size-selected on a 2% E-gel SizeSelection system. Library quality was checked on a Bioanalyzer, concentration was measured with Qubit, and libraries were quantified with the Kapa Library Quantification kit before pooling. Libraries were sequenced paired-end 2 x 150 bp on an Illumina HiSeq 2500. To increase sequence diversity, roughly 24-32% phiX was spiked into each library pool. As for how the authors treated the data: Quality-filtered reads were processed with the UMI-based MiGEC pipeline, which removed over 75% of raw TCR sequences during error correction. IMGT germline references were used for alignment of VDJ genes, and clonotypes were defined by a unique CDR3 amino acid sequence together with V-J genes. Clonal expansion, Shannon diversity and CDR3 relatedness were evaluated with VDJtools (CalcPairwiseDistances, ClusterSamples), while phylogenetic trees were built in CLCbio workbench. Using coefficient-of-variation modelling across technical triplicates, the study counted a clone as expanded if it had at least 8 unique UMIs. TCRdb reprocessed the public reads (quality trimming at Q25 with fastp, clone calling with MiXCR) and kept in-frame beta chains. Records with the same CDR3 protein are collapsed into one entry carrying the most frequent genes and DNA. TCRdb's processing, not the study's, gives the V and J calls here. Here the sample has about 49,000 distinct CDR3 sequences; 10% occur a single time. The ten most abundant clones make up 1.5% to 2% of the sample.

In the germline V gene, CDR1 corresponds to SGDLS and CDR2 to YYNGEE. V and J are truncated by 0 bases and 4 bases respectively, leaving an intervening sequence of 4 bases. Measured from the cysteine to the phenylalanine, the CDR3 is 13 residues long. CDR3 DNA is the only sequence kept; it has 39 bases, read in frame from the first base. This sample's time point label indicates: longitudinal time-point 1 (baseline). Blood bank volunteers in Maryland, USA served as the healthy controls. Unsorted PBMC libraries were generated from 2 million PBMCs stored in RNAlater at -80 °C until RNA extraction. Peripheral blood was subjected to Ficoll-Hypaque density gradient centrifugation to isolate PBMCs, which were then cryopreserved in liquid nitrogen.

This sequence uses TRBV9 and TRBJ2-2, with no reliable assignment of the D segment. Sequencing was done on a sample of PBMCs. The receptor comes from a woman aged 35 to 49 in good health. The DNA sequence is TGTGCCAGCAGCGTAGTAACCACCGGGGAGCTGTTTTTT. The encoded protein is CASSVVTTGELFF. This CDR3, with the reference TRBV9 and TRBJ2-2 proteins standing in past its ends, gives the full variable domain DSGVTQTPKHLITATGQRVTLRCSPRSGDLSVYWYQQSLDQGLQFLIQYYNGEERAKGNILERFSAQQFPDLHSELNLSSLELGDSALYFCASSVVTTGELFFGEGSRLTVL.